This T cell receptor (beta chain) was identified during a study of T-cell reconstitution after alpha-beta-depleted transplantation in children. Regarding the study as a whole: T-cell counts and diversity were attributed mostly to newly produced T cells one year after transplant. Several hundred graft clones that had expanded were reportedly the source of alpha-beta T cells about two months after transplant.

A library of TCRbeta sequences, prepared with unique molecular identifiers, was generated. TCRdb itself ran the PCR reads through MiXCR, one entry per CDR3 protein. This sample has about 200,000 distinct CDR3 sequences, with about 6% found just once. CDR3 length equals 13 residues. V was clipped by 4 bases and J by 7 bases, with 13 bases between them. CDR1 MNHNY and CDR2 SVGAGI come from the germline V gene (reference sequence). At least ten counts were recorded for this clonotype. Its antigen remains unknown. The sequences come from PBMCs, collected before TCRalphabeta/CD19-depleted stem cell transplant. The rearrangement uses TRBV6-6 and TRBJ1-2, with D tentatively TRBD1 (5 bases). The sequence was collected from a girl less than two years old with combined immunodeficiency, due to receive a stem cell transplant. CDR3 loop: CASSSGWGSGYTF. DNA for the CDR3: TGTGCCAGCAGTTCCGGTTGGGGCTCTGGCTACACCTTC.